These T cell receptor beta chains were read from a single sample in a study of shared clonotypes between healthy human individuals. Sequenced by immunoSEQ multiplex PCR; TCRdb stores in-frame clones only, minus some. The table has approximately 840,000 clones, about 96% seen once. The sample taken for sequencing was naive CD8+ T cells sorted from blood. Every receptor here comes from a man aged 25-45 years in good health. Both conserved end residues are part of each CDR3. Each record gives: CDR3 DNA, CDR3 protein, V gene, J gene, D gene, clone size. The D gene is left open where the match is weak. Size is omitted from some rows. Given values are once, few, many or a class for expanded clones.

cdr3_nt: TGCGCCAGCAGCCAAGCGAACAGGGTCTGGGAAGCTTTCTTT; cdr3_aa: CASSQANRVWEAFF; v_call: TRBV4-1; j_call: TRBJ1-1; d_call: -; clone_size: once
cdr3_nt: TGCAGCCTAAGACTCTGGGATGAGCAGTTCTTC; cdr3_aa: CSLRLWDEQFF; v_call: TRBV29-1; j_call: TRBJ2-1; d_call: -; clone_size: -
cdr3_nt: TGTGCCAGCAGCCCAACCGCAGGCCAGGGTATCCTCTGGGAGCTGTTTTTT; cdr3_aa: CASSPTAGQGILWELFF; v_call: TRBV7-2; j_call: TRBJ2-2; d_call: -; clone_size: once
cdr3_nt: TGTGCTAGTGGTTTCGGGGGGGACTATCCTCTGGATGAGCAGTTCTTC; cdr3_aa: CASGFGGDYPLDEQFF; v_call: TRBV12-5; j_call: TRBJ2-1; d_call: TRBD2; clone_size: -
cdr3_nt: TGTGCCAGCAGTGAGAGGGAATACAATGAGCAGTTCTTC; cdr3_aa: CASSEREYNEQFF; v_call: TRBV25-1; j_call: TRBJ2-1; d_call: -; clone_size: -
cdr3_nt: TGCGCCAGCAGCCGCGGACAGGGGAACACTGAAGCTTTCTTT; cdr3_aa: CASSRGQGNTEAFF; v_call: TRBV4-3; j_call: TRBJ1-1; d_call: TRBD1; clone_size: -
cdr3_nt: TGTGCCTGGAGTATAATGCCCTCCCCATCCTACGAGCAGTACTTC; cdr3_aa: CAWSIMPSPSYEQYF; v_call: TRBV30; j_call: TRBJ2-7; d_call: -; clone_size: -
cdr3_nt: TGTGCCAGCAGCCTCGCGCGAGTTGCTAGCACAGATACGCAGTATTTT; cdr3_aa: CASSLARVASTDTQYF; v_call: TRBV14; j_call: TRBJ2-3; d_call: -; clone_size: -
cdr3_nt: TGTGCCAGTAGTATACTAGCGGGCCTCACAGATACGCAGTATTTT; cdr3_aa: CASSILAGLTDTQYF; v_call: TRBV19; j_call: TRBJ2-3; d_call: TRBD2; clone_size: -
cdr3_nt: TGTGCCAGCAGCTTAGTAGCGGGGGACTACGAGCAGTACTTC; cdr3_aa: CASSLVAGDYEQYF; v_call: TRBV7-9; j_call: TRBJ2-7; d_call: TRBD2; clone_size: once
cdr3_nt: TGTGCCACCCGATCAGGGACGACCTACAATGAGCAGTTCTTC; cdr3_aa: CATRSGTTYNEQFF; v_call: TRBV28; j_call: TRBJ2-1; d_call: -; clone_size: -
cdr3_nt: TGCGCCAGCAGCTCATGGACAGGACTAGAGACCCAGTACTTC; cdr3_aa: CASSSWTGLETQYF; v_call: TRBV5-1; j_call: TRBJ2-5; d_call: TRBD1; clone_size: -
cdr3_nt: TGCGCCAGCAGCCAAACGGGACAGCGGGAGCAGTACTTC; cdr3_aa: CASSQTGQREQYF; v_call: TRBV4-3; j_call: TRBJ2-7; d_call: TRBD1; clone_size: -
cdr3_nt: TGCGCCAGCAGCCAAGGGTCAAATCTAGCGACCTACGAGCAGTACTTC; cdr3_aa: CASSQGSNLATYEQYF; v_call: TRBV4-3; j_call: TRBJ2-7; d_call: -; clone_size: -
cdr3_nt: TGTGCCAGCAGTGACCTTCCTTTCTACGAGCAGTACTTC; cdr3_aa: CASSDLPFYEQYF; v_call: TRBV27; j_call: TRBJ2-7; d_call: -; clone_size: -
cdr3_nt: TGTGCCAGCGGTCCGGGACTAGCGGGGGAATGGCCCTACGAGCAGTACTTC; cdr3_aa: CASGPGLAGEWPYEQYF; v_call: TRBV5-4; j_call: TRBJ2-7; d_call: TRBD2; clone_size: -
cdr3_nt: TGTGCCAGTAGTATAGATCTGGGGACGGGCGAGACCCAGTACTTC; cdr3_aa: CASSIDLGTGETQYF; v_call: TRBV19; j_call: TRBJ2-5; d_call: -; clone_size: -
cdr3_nt: TGTGCCAGCAGCATCAAGACTAGCGGAAGCTCCTACAATGAGCAGTTCTTC; cdr3_aa: CASSIKTSGSSYNEQFF; v_call: TRBV7-6; j_call: TRBJ2-1; d_call: TRBD2; clone_size: -
cdr3_nt: TGTGCCACGGAGGGACAGGGGGGGGATGAGCAGTTCTTC; cdr3_aa: CATEGQGGDEQFF; v_call: TRBV10-3; j_call: TRBJ2-1; d_call: TRBD1; clone_size: -
cdr3_nt: TGTGCCAGCAGCCCGACCGGCACTGAAGCTTTCTTT; cdr3_aa: CASSPTGTEAFF; v_call: TRBV5-6; j_call: TRBJ1-1; d_call: -; clone_size: -
cdr3_nt: TGTGCCAGCAGCCCCGGACGGTTTAGCACAGATACGCAGTATTTT; cdr3_aa: CASSPGRFSTDTQYF; v_call: TRBV7-9; j_call: TRBJ2-3; d_call: -; clone_size: -
cdr3_nt: TGCGCCAGCAGCCCGATTACCGGGGAGCTGTTTTTT; cdr3_aa: CASSPITGELFF; v_call: TRBV4-1; j_call: TRBJ2-2; d_call: -; clone_size: -
cdr3_nt: TGTGCCAGCAGCCTCGGACTAGTTGAGTACAATGAGCAGTTCTTC; cdr3_aa: CASSLGLVEYNEQFF; v_call: TRBV6-5; j_call: TRBJ2-1; d_call: TRBD2; clone_size: -
cdr3_nt: TGTGCCAGCTCCCAGGGTTTGGGTTCCTACAATGAGCAGTTCTTC; cdr3_aa: CASSQGLGSYNEQFF; v_call: TRBV18; j_call: TRBJ2-1; d_call: -; clone_size: -
cdr3_nt: TGTGCCAGCAGCTTGGTAAACACTGAAGCTTTCTTT; cdr3_aa: CASSLVNTEAFF; v_call: TRBV5-4; j_call: TRBJ1-1; d_call: -; clone_size: -
cdr3_nt: TGTGCCAGCAGCAGCACGACAGGGAGCTCCTACAATGAGCAGTTCTTC; cdr3_aa: CASSSTTGSSYNEQFF; v_call: TRBV5-4; j_call: TRBJ2-1; d_call: TRBD1; clone_size: -
cdr3_nt: TGTGCCAGCAGCCTAGGACTAGCGACCTACAATGAGCAGTTCTTC; cdr3_aa: CASSLGLATYNEQFF; v_call: TRBV5-4; j_call: TRBJ2-1; d_call: TRBD2; clone_size: -
cdr3_nt: TGTGCCAGCAGTGAAGGGCAGGGGGCGGGTGAGCAGTTCTTC; cdr3_aa: CASSEGQGAGEQFF; v_call: TRBV2; j_call: TRBJ2-1; d_call: TRBD1; clone_size: -
cdr3_nt: TGTGCCAGCAGCTTAGGATTCGAGCAGTACTTC; cdr3_aa: CASSLGFEQYF; v_call: TRBV11-2; j_call: TRBJ2-7; d_call: -; clone_size: -
cdr3_nt: TGCGCCAGCAGCCAATACCCAGGCTATGGCTACACCTTC; cdr3_aa: CASSQYPGYGYTF; v_call: TRBV4-3; j_call: TRBJ1-2; d_call: -; clone_size: few
cdr3_nt: TGTGCCAGCAGTGGACGGGACAGTTTATACAATGAGCAGTTCTTC; cdr3_aa: CASSGRDSLYNEQFF; v_call: TRBV25-1; j_call: TRBJ2-1; d_call: TRBD1; clone_size: -
cdr3_nt: TGTGCCAGCAGCGTATGGGAGTCTGGAAACACCATATATTTT; cdr3_aa: CASSVWESGNTIYF; v_call: TRBV9; j_call: TRBJ1-3; d_call: -; clone_size: once
cdr3_nt: TGTGCCAGCAGCTCTACTAGCGACTCCTACGAGCAGTACTTC; cdr3_aa: CASSSTSDSYEQYF; v_call: TRBV7-9; j_call: TRBJ2-7; d_call: TRBD2; clone_size: once
cdr3_nt: TGTGCCAGCAGCTTAGTGGGACAGGGATTTGACGAGCAGTACTTC; cdr3_aa: CASSLVGQGFDEQYF; v_call: TRBV7-2; j_call: TRBJ2-7; d_call: TRBD1; clone_size: -